What follows are 6 T cell receptor beta chains derived from one specimen sequenced in a study of Ad26.COV2.S vaccination and SARS-CoV-2 variants (dated by TCRdb to the early 2020s). The library was generated by the immunoSEQ multiplex PCR assay. In TCRdb, the immuneACCESS table is reduced to in-frame sequences with V and J assigned. These tables do not hold every clone; where another copy was compared, an unresolved V gene accounts for under half, and the others remain unexplained. The sample profile shows about 350,000 clones; roughly 91% of them were found once. Roughly 5% of the sample belongs to the ten largest clones. The label giving this sample's treatment or condition can be read as: 19 received Ad26.COV2.S at low or high dose, single or two shots; several received placebo; per-sample allocation not given. Repertoires of vaccine and placebo recipients were sequenced from samples taken on day 63 after the first injection.

This specimen was peripheral blood, taken in a trial of Ad26.COV2.S vaccine versus placebo. All receptors come from a person between 18 and 59 years old who received the Ad26.COV2.S COVID-19 vaccine or a placebo.

The rearrangement joins TRBV5-1 to TRBJ2-5; D may be TRBD1 (7 bases). Trimming stripped 0 bases from V and 5 bases from J, with 17 bases between. Germline V CDR1 and CDR2: SGHRS, YFSETQ. This CDR3 is built from 16 residues. CDR3 residues: CASSLDPTTGRETQYF. CDR3 DNA sequence: TGCGCCAGCAGCTTGGATCCCACGACAGGGAGGGAGACCCAGTACTTC.

The chain links TRBV5-1 to TRBJ1-2, with TRBD1 identical over 7 bases. Germline V gives CDR1 SGHRS, CDR2 YFSETQ. V dropped 4 bases and J dropped 8; count of bases not matched to a gene: 5. CDR3 length: 12 amino acids. The CDR3: CASSMTGSGYTF. The CDR3 DNA is TGCGCCAGCAGCATGACAGGGTCGGGCTACACCTTC.

The chain uses TRBV5-6 and TRBJ1-1; D might be TRBD1 (5 bases). The germline V and J ends were trimmed by 4 bases and 11 bases, with 18 bases remaining between them. Per the germline V gene, CDR1 is SGHDT and CDR2 is YYEEEE. The length of the CDR3 is 13 residues. CDR3 in amino acids: CASSRLGAVGAFF. The CDR3 bases are TGTGCCAGCAGCCGTCTCGGGGCAGTCGGGGCTTTCTTT.

The chain carries TRBV4-3 and TRBJ1-5; the D gene is possibly TRBD1 (5 bases). Germline assignment: CDR1 LGHNA and CDR2 YSLEER. This CDR3 comprises 17 residues. V gave up 0 bases and J gave up 0 bases, with 12 bases separating them. Here the CDR3 DNA reads TGCGCCAGCAGCCAAGATATAACAGGAGATAGCAATCAGCCCCAGCATTTT. Its protein is CASSQDITGDSNQPQHF.

CDR3 coding DNA: TGCAGCGCCCAGGACACTGAAGCTTTCTTT. Its protein product is CSAQDTEAFF. The chain joins TRBV29-1 to TRBJ1-1; D uncertain. This CDR3 comprises 10 residues. Germline assignment: CDR1 SQVTM and CDR2 ANQGSEA. V was trimmed by 7 bases and J by 3 bases, leaving 6 bases between them.

V gene TRBV3-1 (or the pseudogene TRBV3-2) combines with J gene TRBJ1-4; D not certain. CDR1 LGHDT and CDR2 YNNKEL come from the germline V gene (reference sequence). The CDR3 sequence is 15 residues long. Trimming pared 1 base from V and 3 bases from J, leaving 9 bases between. CDR3 sequence reads: CASSQARGANEKLFF. The DNA of the CDR3 is TGTGCCAGCAGCCAAGCGCGGGGAGCTAATGAAAAACTGTTTTTT.